The rows below give T cell receptor beta chains drawn from one sample of a study of T cells in Graves' hyperthyroidism and ophthalmopathy. MiXCR was run by TCRdb on the multiplex PCR reads, yielding one entry per CDR3 protein. Seen here are 550,000 to 650,000 distinct CDR3 sequences, 11% to 15% observed once, and the top ten hold almost 6%. The material sequenced was blood. The receptors here all came from a woman under 40 with Graves' hyperthyroidism that later progressed to Graves' ophthalmopathy. Both conserved end residues are trimmed from each CDR3.

j_call: TRBJ1-5
v_call: TRBV28
cdr3_aa: ASSFPPPEDQAGGNQPQH

j_call: TRBJ1-6
v_call: TRBV12-3/TRBV12-4
cdr3_aa: ASSFLNSPLH

j_call: TRBJ2-7
v_call: TRBV3-1
cdr3_aa: ASSQEPRSYEQY

j_call: TRBJ1-5
v_call: TRBV30
cdr3_aa: AWGTDSNQPQH

j_call: TRBJ2-1
v_call: TRBV5-6
cdr3_aa: ASSWLAGVGWDEQF

j_call: TRBJ1-5
v_call: TRBV9
cdr3_aa: AGSANSGQPQH

j_call: TRBJ2-3
v_call: TRBV13
cdr3_aa: ASSVAGTGGADTQY

j_call: TRBJ1-2
v_call: TRBV27
cdr3_aa: ASSFRSGHSNYGYT

j_call: TRBJ1-4
v_call: TRBV30
cdr3_aa: AWGQNEKLF

j_call: TRBJ1-5
v_call: TRBV19
cdr3_aa: ASMLVYGNQPQH

j_call: TRBJ1-2
v_call: TRBV3-1
cdr3_aa: ASRTGDNGYT

j_call: TRBJ2-7
v_call: TRBV9
cdr3_aa: ASSARPGLARVEQY

j_call: TRBJ1-6
v_call: TRBV5-1
cdr3_aa: ASSRQGFDNSPLH

j_call: TRBJ1-5
v_call: TRBV12-5
cdr3_aa: ASGLVKAGGSNQPQH

j_call: TRBJ2-2
v_call: TRBV20-1
cdr3_aa: SAVPGQSTGELF

j_call: TRBJ2-7
v_call: TRBV19
cdr3_aa: ASSMRGPYEQY

j_call: TRBJ1-4
v_call: TRBV30
cdr3_aa: AGGDRGTSANEKLF

j_call: TRBJ2-7
v_call: TRBV27
cdr3_aa: ASSGTGKGEQY

j_call: TRBJ2-7
v_call: TRBV28
cdr3_aa: ASSAPHNYEQY

j_call: TRBJ2-3
v_call: TRBV3-1
cdr3_aa: ASSQEWGPSRDTQY

j_call: TRBJ2-1
v_call: TRBV24-1
cdr3_aa: ATSKLTTGDEQF

j_call: TRBJ2-7
v_call: TRBV4-1
cdr3_aa: ASSQDSGYEQY

j_call: TRBJ1-2
v_call: TRBV10-3
cdr3_aa: AATDGPNYGYT

j_call: TRBJ2-6
v_call: TRBV2
cdr3_aa: ASRSGSGANVLT

j_call: TRBJ2-1
v_call: TRBV20-1
cdr3_aa: SARDPRALAGIYNEQF

j_call: TRBJ1-4
v_call: TRBV29-1
cdr3_aa: SAVATNEKLF